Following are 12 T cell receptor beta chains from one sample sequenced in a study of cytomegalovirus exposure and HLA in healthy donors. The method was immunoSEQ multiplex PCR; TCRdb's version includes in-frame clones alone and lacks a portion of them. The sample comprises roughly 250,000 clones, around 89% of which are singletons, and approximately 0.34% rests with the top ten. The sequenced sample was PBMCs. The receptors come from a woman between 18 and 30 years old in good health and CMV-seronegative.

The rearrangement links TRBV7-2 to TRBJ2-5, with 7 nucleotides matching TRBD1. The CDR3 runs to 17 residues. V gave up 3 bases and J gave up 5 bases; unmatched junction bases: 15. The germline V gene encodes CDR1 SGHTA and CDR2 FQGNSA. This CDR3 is CASSLGPGLPDRETQYF. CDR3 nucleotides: TGTGCCAGCAGCTTGGGACCGGGTCTACCGGACAGGGAGACCCAGTACTTC.

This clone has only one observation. CDR3 sequence: CASSPGRTEQYV. CDR3 nucleotide sequence: TGTGCCAGCAGCCCCGGGAGGACAGAGCAGTACGTC. The gene calls are TRBV13 and TRBJ2-7, with 7 positions matching TRBD2. Germline CDR1 is PRHDT and CDR2 is FYEKMQ (reference sequence). V shed 5 bases and J 7 bases; nucleotides not matched to a gene: 5. This CDR3 contains 12 residues.

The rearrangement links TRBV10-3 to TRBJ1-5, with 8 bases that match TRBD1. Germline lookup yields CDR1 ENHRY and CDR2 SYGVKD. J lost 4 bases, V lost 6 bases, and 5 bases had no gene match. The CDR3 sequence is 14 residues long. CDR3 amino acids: CAISQGAQNQPQHF. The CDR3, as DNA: TGTGCCATCAGCCAGGGGGCACAGAATCAGCCCCAGCATTTT.

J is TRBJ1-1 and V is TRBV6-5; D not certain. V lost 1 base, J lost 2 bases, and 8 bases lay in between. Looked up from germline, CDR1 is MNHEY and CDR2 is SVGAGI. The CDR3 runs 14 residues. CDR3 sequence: CASSYLQFNTEAFF. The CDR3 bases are TGTGCCAGCAGTTACTTACAGTTCAACACTGAAGCTTTCTTT.

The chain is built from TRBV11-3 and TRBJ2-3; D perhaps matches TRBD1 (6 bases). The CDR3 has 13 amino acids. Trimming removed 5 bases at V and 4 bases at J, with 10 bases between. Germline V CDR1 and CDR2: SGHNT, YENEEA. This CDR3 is CASSPGAADTQYF. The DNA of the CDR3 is TGTGCCAGCAGCCCAGGGGCGGCAGATACGCAGTATTTT.

In nucleotides, the CDR3 is TGTGCCACCAAAAGAGGGGGCGGAGGAGAGACCCAGTACTTC. Protein product: CATKRGGGGETQYF. The chain recombines TRBV19 with TRBJ2-5, with 7 bases aligning to TRBD1. The CDR3 sequence is 14 residues long. V lost 10 bases and J lost 4; bases outside the gene matches: 12. The germline V gene encodes CDR1 LNHDA and CDR2 SQIVND (reference sequence).

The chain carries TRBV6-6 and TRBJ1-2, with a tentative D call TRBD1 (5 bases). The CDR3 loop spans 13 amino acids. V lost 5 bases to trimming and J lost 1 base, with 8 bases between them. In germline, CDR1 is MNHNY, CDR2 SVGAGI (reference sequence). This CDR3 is CASSKQVNYGYTF. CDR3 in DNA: TGTGCCAGCAGTAAACAGGTTAACTATGGCTACACCTTC.

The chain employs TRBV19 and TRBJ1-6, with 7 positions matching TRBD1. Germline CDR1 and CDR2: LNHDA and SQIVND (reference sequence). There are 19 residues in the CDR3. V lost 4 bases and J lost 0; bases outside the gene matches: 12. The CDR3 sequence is CASSRSQGSPFSYNSPLHF. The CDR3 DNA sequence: TGTGCCAGTAGTAGGTCACAGGGGAGCCCATTCTCCTATAATTCACCCCTCCACTTT.

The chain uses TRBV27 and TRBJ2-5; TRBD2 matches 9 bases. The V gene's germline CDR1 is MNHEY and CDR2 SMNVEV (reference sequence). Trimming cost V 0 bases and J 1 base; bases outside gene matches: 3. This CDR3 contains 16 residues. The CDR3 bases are TGTGCCAGCAGTTTATCGTTAGCGGGGGTCCAAGAGACCCAGTACTTC. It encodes CASSLSLAGVQETQYF.

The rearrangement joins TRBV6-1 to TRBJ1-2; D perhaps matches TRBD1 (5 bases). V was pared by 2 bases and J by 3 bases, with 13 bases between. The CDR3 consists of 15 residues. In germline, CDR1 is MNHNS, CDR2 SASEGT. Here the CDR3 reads CASSETGGIYYGYTF. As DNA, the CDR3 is TGTGCCAGCAGTGAAACCGGGGGGATCTACTATGGCTACACCTTC.

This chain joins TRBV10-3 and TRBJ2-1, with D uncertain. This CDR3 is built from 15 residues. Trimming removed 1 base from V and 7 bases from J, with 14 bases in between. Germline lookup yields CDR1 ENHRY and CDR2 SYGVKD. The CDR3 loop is CAISELVYPRNEQFF. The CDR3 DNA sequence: TGTGCCATCAGTGAGTTGGTTTATCCTAGGAATGAGCAGTTCTTC.

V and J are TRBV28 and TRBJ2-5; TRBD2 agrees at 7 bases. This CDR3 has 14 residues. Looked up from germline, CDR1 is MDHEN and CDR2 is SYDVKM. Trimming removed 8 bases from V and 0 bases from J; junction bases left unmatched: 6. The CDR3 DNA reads TGTGCCAGCGAGAGAGCGGGGAACCAAGAGACCCAGTACTTC. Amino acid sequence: CASERAGNQETQYF.